This is a list of T cell receptor beta chains from one sample in a study of somatic mutations in cytotoxic T cells in rheumatoid arthritis. The assay was immunoSEQ multiplex PCR, and TCRdb's table has in-frame clones only and misses some. This table holds roughly 18,000 clones, over 70% found once. The sample consisted of CD8+ T cells sorted from blood. The source is a woman in her sixties or seventies in good health. Each CDR3 is given with its conserved first and last residue. The D gene is left open where the match is weak. Some rows mark clone size as missing; the rest say once, few, many or name a class of expanded clone.

>TRBV6-6|TRBJ1-1|NA|few|12
TGTGCCAGCGAGACGGGGAACACTGAAGCTTTCTTT
CASETGNTEAFF
>TRBV25-1|TRBJ1-2|NA|NA|15
TGTGCCAGCAGTAAATTAGGACCTCCCCCTAATGGCTACACCTTC
CASSKLGPPPNGYTF
>TRBV30|TRBJ2-7|NA|NA|20
TGTGCCTGGAGTGGGCTGGTGGTAGGGACGGGCCCTTTGGGGGGCTACGAGCAGTACTTC
CAWSGLVVGTGPLGGYEQYF
>TRBV6-5|TRBJ1-1|NA|NA|15
TGTGCCAGCAGTTACTCGATTAGGGGGGACACTGAAGCTTTCTTT
CASSYSIRGDTEAFF
>TRBV27|TRBJ2-7|NA|NA|14
TGTGCCAGCAGACCTAGTAACGGACCTCCCGAGCAGTACTTC
CASRPSNGPPEQYF
>TRBV27|TRBJ2-7|NA|NA|14
TGTGCCAGCAGTTTGACGGGGGGCGGGTACGAGCAGTACTTC
CASSLTGGGYEQYF
>TRBV7-8|TRBJ1-1|NA|NA|15
TGTGCCAGCAGCGGAAGAATCGGAATGAACACTGAAGCTTTCTTT
CASSGRIGMNTEAFF
>TRBV27|TRBJ2-1|NA|once|15
TGTGCCAGCAGTTTTCTTCCCCACGGCGGGGATGAGCAGTTCTTC
CASSFLPHGGDEQFF
>TRBV4-1|TRBJ1-4|TRBD1|NA|15
TGCGCCAGCAGCCAGCCGACAGGGGGCGTTGAAAAACTGTTTTTT
CASSQPTGGVEKLFF
>TRBV5-1|TRBJ1-1|NA|NA|14
TGCGCCAGCAGCTCCCAACAGGGTTCCACTGAAGCTTTCTTT
CASSSQQGSTEAFF
>TRBV6-1|TRBJ1-1|TRBD1|NA|17
TGTGCCAGCAGTGCCTCTACAGGGGGCGCTCAGAACACTGAAGCTTTCTTT
CASSASTGGAQNTEAFF
>TRBV6-6|TRBJ2-7|NA|NA|12
TGTGCCAGCAGGGGCGGCTCCTACGAGCAGTACTTC
CASRGGSYEQYF